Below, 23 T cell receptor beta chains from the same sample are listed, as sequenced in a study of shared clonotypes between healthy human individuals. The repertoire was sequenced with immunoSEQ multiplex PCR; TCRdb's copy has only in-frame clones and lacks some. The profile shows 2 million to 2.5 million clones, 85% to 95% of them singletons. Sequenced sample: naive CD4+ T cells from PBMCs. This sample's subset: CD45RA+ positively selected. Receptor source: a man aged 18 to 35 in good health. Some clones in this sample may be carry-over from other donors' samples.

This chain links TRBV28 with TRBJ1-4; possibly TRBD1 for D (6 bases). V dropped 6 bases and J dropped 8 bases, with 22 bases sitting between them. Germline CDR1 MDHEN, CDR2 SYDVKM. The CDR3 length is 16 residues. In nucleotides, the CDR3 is TGTGCCAGCAGCCGCACCCAAAGGGGGGAAAAGGAAAAACTGTTTTTT. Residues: CASSRTQRGEKEKLFF.

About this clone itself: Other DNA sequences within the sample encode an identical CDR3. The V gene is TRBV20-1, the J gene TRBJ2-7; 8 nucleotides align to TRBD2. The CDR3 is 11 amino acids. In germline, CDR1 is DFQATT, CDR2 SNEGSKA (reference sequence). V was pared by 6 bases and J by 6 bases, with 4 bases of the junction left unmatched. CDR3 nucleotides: TGCAGTGCCCGGGGGGGAGTCGAGCAGTACTTC. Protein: CSARGGVEQYF.

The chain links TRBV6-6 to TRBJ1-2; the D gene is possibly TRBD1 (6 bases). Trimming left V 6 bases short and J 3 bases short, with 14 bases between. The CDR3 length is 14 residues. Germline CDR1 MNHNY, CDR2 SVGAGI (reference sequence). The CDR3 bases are TGTGCCAGCAGGCTACAGGGCTGGGACTATGGCTACACCTTC. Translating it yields CASRLQGWDYGYTF.

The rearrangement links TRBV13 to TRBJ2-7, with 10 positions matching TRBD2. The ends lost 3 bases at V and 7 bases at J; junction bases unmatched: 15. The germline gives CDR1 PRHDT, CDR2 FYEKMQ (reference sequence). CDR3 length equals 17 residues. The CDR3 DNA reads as TGTGCCAGCAGCTTCGGAAAAAGGGCTAGCGGGAGACGGGAGCAGTACTTC. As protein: CASSFGKRASGRREQYF.

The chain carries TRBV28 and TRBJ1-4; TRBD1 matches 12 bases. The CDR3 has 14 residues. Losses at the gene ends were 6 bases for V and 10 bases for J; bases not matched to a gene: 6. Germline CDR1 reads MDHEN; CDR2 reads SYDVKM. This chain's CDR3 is CASSWDRGRAKLFF. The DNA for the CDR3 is TGTGCCAGCAGCTGGGACAGGGGGCGCGCAAAACTGTTTTTT.

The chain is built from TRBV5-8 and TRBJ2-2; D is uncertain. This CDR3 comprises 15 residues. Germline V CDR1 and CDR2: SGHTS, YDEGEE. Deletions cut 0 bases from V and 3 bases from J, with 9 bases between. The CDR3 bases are TGTGCCAGCAGCTTGGACAGAACCTACACCGGGGAGCTGTTTTTT. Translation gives CASSLDRTYTGELFF.

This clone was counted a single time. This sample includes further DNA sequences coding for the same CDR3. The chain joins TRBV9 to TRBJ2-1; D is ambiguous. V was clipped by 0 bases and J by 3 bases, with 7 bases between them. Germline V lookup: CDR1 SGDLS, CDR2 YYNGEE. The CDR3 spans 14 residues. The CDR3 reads CASSVAVSYNEQFF. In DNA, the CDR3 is TGTGCCAGCAGCGTAGCTGTCAGCTACAATGAGCAGTTCTTC.

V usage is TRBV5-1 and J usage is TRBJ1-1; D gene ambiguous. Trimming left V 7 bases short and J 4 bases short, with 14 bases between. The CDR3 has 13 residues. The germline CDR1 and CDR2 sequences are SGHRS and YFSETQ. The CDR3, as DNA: TGCGCCAGCGGGTATAGTGCGGGCACTGAAGCTTTCTTT. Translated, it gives CASGYSAGTEAFF.

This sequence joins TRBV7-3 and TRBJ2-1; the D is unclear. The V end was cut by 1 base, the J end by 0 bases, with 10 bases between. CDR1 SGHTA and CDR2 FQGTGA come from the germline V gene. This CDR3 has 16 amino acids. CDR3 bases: TGTGCCAGCAGCTTAAATCGGTGGAACTCCTACAATGAGCAGTTCTTC. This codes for CASSLNRWNSYNEQFF.

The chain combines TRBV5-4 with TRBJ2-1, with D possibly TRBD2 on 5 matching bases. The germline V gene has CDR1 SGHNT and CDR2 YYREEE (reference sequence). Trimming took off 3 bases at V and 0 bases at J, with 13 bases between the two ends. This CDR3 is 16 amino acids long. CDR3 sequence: CASSSTAEASYNEQFF. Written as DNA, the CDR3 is TGTGCCAGCAGCTCAACAGCGGAGGCCTCCTACAATGAGCAGTTCTTC.

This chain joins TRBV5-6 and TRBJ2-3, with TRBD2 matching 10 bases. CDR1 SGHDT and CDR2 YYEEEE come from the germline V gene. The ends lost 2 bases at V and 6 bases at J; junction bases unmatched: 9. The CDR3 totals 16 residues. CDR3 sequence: CASSFRLAGVSDTQYF. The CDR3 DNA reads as TGTGCCAGCAGCTTCAGGCTAGCGGGAGTTTCGGATACGCAGTATTTT.

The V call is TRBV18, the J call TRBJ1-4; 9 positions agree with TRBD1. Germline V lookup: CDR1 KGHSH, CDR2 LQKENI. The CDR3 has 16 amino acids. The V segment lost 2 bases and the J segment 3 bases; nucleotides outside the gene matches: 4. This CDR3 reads CASSPTGGLANEKLFF. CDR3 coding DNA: TGTGCCAGCTCACCAACAGGGGGCTTAGCTAATGAAAAACTGTTTTTT.

CDR3 region: CATVPPRTAQGPWPQHF. CDR3 bases: TGTGCCACTGTACCCCCTCGTACGGCCCAGGGCCCATGGCCCCAGCATTTT. The J gene is TRBJ1-5, the V gene TRBV28; D may be TRBD1 (5 bases). Germline CDR1 reads MDHEN; CDR2 reads SYDVKM. The CDR3 runs 17 residues. With 10 bases removed from V and 9 bases from J, the gap between germline ends came to 31 bases.

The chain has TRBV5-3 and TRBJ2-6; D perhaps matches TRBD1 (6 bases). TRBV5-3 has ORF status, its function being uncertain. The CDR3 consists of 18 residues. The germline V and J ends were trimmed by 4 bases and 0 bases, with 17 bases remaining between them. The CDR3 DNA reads TGTGCCAGAAGCCCCTGGACAGCTCTAACCTCTGGGGCCAACGTCCTGACTTTC. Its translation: CARSPWTALTSGANVLTF.

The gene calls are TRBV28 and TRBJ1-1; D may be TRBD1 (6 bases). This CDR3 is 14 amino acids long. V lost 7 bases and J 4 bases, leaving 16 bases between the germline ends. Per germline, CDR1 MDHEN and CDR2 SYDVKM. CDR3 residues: CASTIQGRGTEAFF. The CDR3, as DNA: TGTGCCAGCACTATCCAGGGGAGGGGCACTGAAGCTTTCTTT.

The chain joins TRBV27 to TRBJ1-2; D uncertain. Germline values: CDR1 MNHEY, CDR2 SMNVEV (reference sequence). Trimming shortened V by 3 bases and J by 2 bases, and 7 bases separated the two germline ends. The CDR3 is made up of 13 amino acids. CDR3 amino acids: CASSFRLNYGYTF. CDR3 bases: TGTGCCAGCAGTTTCCGGCTCAACTATGGCTACACCTTC.

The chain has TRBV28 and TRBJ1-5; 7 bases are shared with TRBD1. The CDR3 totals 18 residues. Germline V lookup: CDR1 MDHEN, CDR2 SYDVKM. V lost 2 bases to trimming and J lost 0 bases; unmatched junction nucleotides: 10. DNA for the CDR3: TGTGCCAGCAGTTTAGGCGGGGCAGGGGGGTTTAGCAATCAGCCCCAGCATTTT. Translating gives CASSLGGAGGFSNQPQHF.

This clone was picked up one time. The CDR3 DNA follows: TGTGCCAGCAGCTTAGGCAGAGTTAATGAGCAGTTCTTC. Translated: CASSLGRVNEQFF. The V call is TRBV7-3, the J call TRBJ2-1, with D unresolved. Trimming pared 2 bases from V and 7 bases from J, leaving 9 bases between. Germline CDR1 is SGHTA and CDR2 is FQGTGA. The CDR3 has 13 amino acids. Combining the CDR3 with reference TRBV7-3 and TRBJ2-1 gives the whole variable domain GAGVSQTPSNKVTEKGKYVELRCDPISGHTALYWYRQSLGQGPEFLIYFQGTGAADDSGLPNDRFFAVRPEGSVSTLKIQRTERGDSAVYLCASSLGRVNEQFFGPGTRLTVL.

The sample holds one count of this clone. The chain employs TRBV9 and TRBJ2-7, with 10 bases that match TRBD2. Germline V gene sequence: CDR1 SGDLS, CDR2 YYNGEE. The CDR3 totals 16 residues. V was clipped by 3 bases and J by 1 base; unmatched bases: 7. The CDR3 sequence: CASSGGVAGGSYEQYF. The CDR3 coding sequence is TGTGCCAGCAGCGGAGGGGTAGCGGGAGGATCCTACGAGCAGTACTTC.

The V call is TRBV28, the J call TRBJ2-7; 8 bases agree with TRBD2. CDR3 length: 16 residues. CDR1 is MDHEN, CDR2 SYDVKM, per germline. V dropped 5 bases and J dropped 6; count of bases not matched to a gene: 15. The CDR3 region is CASSPSPGTRLREQYF. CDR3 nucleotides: TGTGCCAGCAGTCCCTCTCCCGGGACTAGGCTCCGCGAGCAGTACTTC.

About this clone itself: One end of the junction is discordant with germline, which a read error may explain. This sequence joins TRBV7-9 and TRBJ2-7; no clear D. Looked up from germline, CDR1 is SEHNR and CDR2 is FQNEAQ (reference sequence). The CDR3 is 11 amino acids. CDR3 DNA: TGTGCCAGCAGTCCCTCCTTCGAGCAGTACTTC. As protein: CASSPSFEQYF.

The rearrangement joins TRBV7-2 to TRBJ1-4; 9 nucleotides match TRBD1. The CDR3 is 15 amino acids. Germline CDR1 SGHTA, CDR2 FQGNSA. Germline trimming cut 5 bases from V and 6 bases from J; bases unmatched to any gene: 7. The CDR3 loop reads CASSLLTGGYEKLFF. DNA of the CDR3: TGTGCCAGCAGCCTCTTAACAGGGGGCTATGAAAAACTGTTTTTT.

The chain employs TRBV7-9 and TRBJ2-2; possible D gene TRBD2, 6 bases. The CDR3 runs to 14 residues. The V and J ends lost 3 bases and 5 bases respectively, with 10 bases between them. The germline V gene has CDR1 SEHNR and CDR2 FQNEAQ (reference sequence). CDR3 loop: CASSFGTETGELFF. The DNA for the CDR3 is TGTGCCAGCAGCTTTGGGACTGAAACCGGGGAGCTGTTTTTT.